This T cell receptor (beta chain) was sequenced for a study of T cell responses to AZD1222 COVID-19 vaccine. Whole-study findings and limits: In a largely white British group with more females than males, clonal diversity was possibly underestimated.

Per germline, CDR1 MNHEY and CDR2 SVGEGT. CDR3 length equals 14 residues. The V end was cut by 5 bases, the J end by 3 bases, with 11 bases between. The assay was immunoSEQ multiplex PCR, and TCRdb's table has in-frame clones only and misses some. The sample yields fewer than 200,000 clones, around 94% seen once. Details on this clone: Its antigen is not known.

The source of this sequence is an adult who received the MenACWY meningococcal vaccine as a control. The V and J genes are TRBV6-2 or TRBV6-3 and TRBJ1-5; D not certain. The sample in question was peripheral blood, obtained 28 days after the second dose of the MenACWY control vaccine. CDR3 DNA: TGTGCCAGCAGTCCCTTGTCGTACAATCAGCCCCAGCATTTT. It yields the protein CASSPLSYNQPQHF.